Each of the 14 T cell receptor beta chains below was sequenced from the same sample in a study of blood T cell repertoires in COVID-19. The method was immunoSEQ multiplex PCR; TCRdb's version includes in-frame clones alone and lacks a portion of them. The sample lists about 160,000 clones; about 87% were seen once. Sequencing was carried out using peripheral blood. All receptors come from an elderly man with acute or convalescent COVID-19.

The chain combines TRBV6-5 with TRBJ2-5; D possibly corresponds to TRBD1 (8 bases). V was clipped by 0 bases and J by 5 bases, with 16 bases between them. Germline V gene lookup returns CDR1 MNHEY and CDR2 SVGAGI. CDR3 length: 16 residues. CDR3 protein: CASSYSYRGRVETQYF. CDR3 nucleotide sequence: TGTGCCAGCAGTTACTCTTACAGGGGGAGGGTTGAGACCCAGTACTTC.

The chain uses TRBV30 and TRBJ1-1, with TRBD1 as a possible D gene (6 bases). CDR3 length: 15 amino acids. CDR1 GTSNPN and CDR2 SVGIG come from the germline V gene (reference sequence). Trimming removed 1 base from V and 0 bases from J, with 12 bases in between. DNA of the CDR3: TGTGCCTGGAGTGCGGTCAGGGGATTGAACACTGAAGCTTTCTTT. Protein sequence: CAWSAVRGLNTEAFF.

This chain uses TRBV5-1 with TRBJ2-7; D unresolved. V was clipped by 0 bases and J by 7 bases, with 17 bases between them. The germline CDR1 and CDR2 sequences are SGHRS and YFSETQ. The CDR3 totals 15 residues. In nucleotides, the CDR3 is TGCGCCAGCAGCTTGGAACCACTCTCGCTGCTAGAGCAGTACTTC. Translating it yields CASSLEPLSLLEQYF.

The chain joins TRBV3-1 (or the pseudogene TRBV3-2) to TRBJ1-2; D is perhaps TRBD1 (5 bases). Germline values: CDR1 LGHDT, CDR2 YNNKEL (reference sequence). The germline V and J ends were trimmed by 0 bases and 1 base, with 15 bases remaining between them. The CDR3 has 17 residues. The CDR3 loop is CASSQDVTRGFNYGYTF. CDR3 sequence (DNA): TGTGCCAGCAGCCAAGATGTGACAAGGGGCTTTAACTATGGCTACACCTTC.

V gene TRBV3-1 (or the pseudogene TRBV3-2) combines with J gene TRBJ1-5; D is perhaps TRBD1 (6 bases). V lost 5 bases and J 3 bases, leaving 11 bases between the germline ends. CDR1 and CDR2 (germline): LGHDT, YNNKEL (reference sequence). CDR3 size: 14 residues. The CDR3 nucleotides read TGTGCCAGCAGCGAGACAGGAGACAATCAGCCCCAGCATTTT. This sequence encodes CASSETGDNQPQHF.

V gene TRBV19 combines with J gene TRBJ2-3; 8 bases are shared with TRBD1. J was trimmed by 3 bases and V by 9 bases; bases with no gene match: 8. There are 14 residues in the CDR3. Germline CDR1 is LNHDA and CDR2 is SQIVND (reference sequence). CDR3 in DNA: TGTGCCAGCCCCCGACAGGGGAGGACAGATACGCAGTATTTT. Protein product: CASPRQGRTDTQYF.

CDR3 in DNA: TGTGCCAGCAGCTTAGCGCCGGGACTAGGGACTGAGCAGTTCTTC. This gives the protein CASSLAPGLGTEQFF. The rearrangement joins TRBV7-2 to TRBJ2-1, with 8 bases identical to TRBD2. J gave up 9 bases and V 0 bases, and 7 bases lay outside the gene matches. Germline V gene sequence: CDR1 SGHTA, CDR2 FQGNSA. CDR3 length: 15 residues.

The chain uses TRBV24-1 and TRBJ1-3, with D unclear. Deletions cut 4 bases from V and 6 bases from J, with 12 bases between. CDR3 length: 14 residues. From germline, CDR1 is KGHDR and CDR2 SFDVKD. CDR3 sequence: CATSDPLRENTIYF. The DNA of the CDR3 is TGTGCCACCAGTGACCCCCTTAGAGAAAACACCATATATTTT.

The J gene is TRBJ1-4, the V gene TRBV6-5; possibly TRBD1 for D (5 bases). The CDR3 has 14 amino acids. Germline assignment: CDR1 MNHEY and CDR2 SVGAGI. Trimming took off 8 bases at V and 6 bases at J, with 16 bases between the two ends. Here the CDR3 DNA reads TGTGCCAGCGGCCTTGCGGGGGGTGATGAAAAACTGTTTTTT. This codes for CASGLAGGDEKLFF.

V and J are TRBV21-1 and TRBJ2-2; TRBD1 is the table's D call and was not checked against the DNA. TRBV21-1 is termed a pseudogene. There are 14 residues in the CDR3. The CDR3 region is CASRPRDRGRELFF. CDR3 bases: TGTGCCAGCAGGCCCCGGGACAGGGGCCGGGAGCTGTTTTTT.

The chain carries TRBV19 and TRBJ2-6, with 8 bases fitting TRBD1. Germline V gene data show CDR1 as LNHDA and CDR2 as SQIVND (reference sequence). V gave up 7 bases and J gave up 0 bases; unmatched junction bases: 2. CDR3 size: 15 residues. This CDR3 is CASNDRGSGANVLTF. CDR3 in DNA: TGTGCCAGTAATGACAGGGGCTCTGGGGCCAACGTCCTGACTTTC. The entire variable domain, with the rest obtained from reference TRBV19 and TRBJ2-6, is as follows: DGGITQSPKYLFRKEGQNVTLSCEQNLNHDAMYWYRQDPGQGLRLIYYSQIVNDFQKGDIAEGYSVSREKKESFPLTVTSAQKNPTAFYLCASNDRGSGANVLTFGAGSRLTVL.

J is TRBJ1-1 and V is TRBV29-1; 7 bases are a match to TRBD1. From germline, CDR1 is SQVTM and CDR2 ANQGSEA. This CDR3 has 13 amino acids. V dropped 4 bases and J dropped 0; count of bases not matched to a gene: 2. CDR3 bases: TGCAGCGTTGCGGGACAGATGAACACTGAAGCTTTCTTT. Translation: CSVAGQMNTEAFF.

Notes on this clone: At the DNA level, this CDR3 is encoded by other sequences in the same sample as well. The chain is built from TRBV19 and TRBJ1-1; the match to TRBD1 covers 7 bases. Germline loops: CDR1 LNHDA, CDR2 SQIVND (reference sequence). This CDR3 has 14 amino acids. The V segment lost 3 bases and the J segment 2 bases; nucleotides outside the gene matches: 3. This chain's CDR3 is CASSIRQGNTEAFF. The CDR3 bases are TGTGCCAGTAGTATTCGACAGGGTAACACTGAAGCTTTCTTT.

V and J are TRBV5-1 and TRBJ2-5; D is perhaps TRBD2 (7 bases). This CDR3 has 15 residues. Germline V gene sequence: CDR1 SGHRS, CDR2 YFSETQ. The V gene lost 1 base and the J gene lost 2 bases, with 12 bases spanning the gap. This CDR3 reads CASSLTGRGQETQYF. The CDR3, as DNA: TGCGCCAGCAGCTTGACGGGGAGGGGGCAAGAGACCCAGTACTTC.